This is a list of T cell receptor beta chains from one sample in a study of follicular helper T cells after annual influenza vaccination. Assay used: immunoSEQ multiplex PCR; TCRdb lists only in-frame clones, some missing. The sample records 700 or so clones, 82% being singletons. The sample in question was CXCR5+ CD38+ circulating T follicular helper cells from blood, obtained on the day of influenza vaccination. These receptors were obtained from an adult who received the influenza vaccine. The CDR3 runs from the conserved cysteine through the conserved F or W. Each record gives: D gene, clone size, J gene, V gene, CDR3 protein, CDR3 DNA. D genes are given only for firm matches. Expanded clones are given a class, and other clones once, few, many or no size at all.

TRBD2 . TRBJ2-7 TRBV7-2 CASSPERTGGYEQYF TGTGCCAGCAGCCCCGAGCGGACGGGGGGCTACGAGCAGTACTTC
. . TRBJ2-7 TRBV7-8 CASSNAGHTYEQYF TGTGCCAGCAGCAACGCTGGACATACCTACGAGCAGTACTTC
. . TRBJ2-3 TRBV4-1 CASSQGRAGSTDTQYF TGCGCCAGCAGCCAAGGCCGTGCAGGGAGCACAGATACGCAGTATTTT
. . TRBJ1-3 TRBV27 CASSYSHLAGNTIYF TGTGCCAGCAGTTACAGCCACCTCGCTGGAAACACCATATATTTT
. . TRBJ1-4 TRBV7-2 CASSPSRINEKLFF TGTGCCAGCAGCCCCTCCCGAATTAATGAAAAACTGTTTTTT
. . TRBJ1-2 TRBV21-1 CASSKGTGPNPLIGYTF TGTGCCAGCAGCAAGGGGACAGGCCCTAACCCGTTGATCGGCTACACCTTC
TRBD1 . TRBJ1-1 TRBV18 CASSPGTALVEAFF TGTGCCAGCTCACCAGGGACAGCCTTGGTTGAAGCTTTCTTT
. . TRBJ1-5 TRBV6-6 CASSTGVRQPQHF TGTGCCAGCAGTACGGGGGTTCGGCAGCCCCAGCATTTT
. . TRBJ2-5 TRBV18 CASSPGEQETQYF TGTGCCAGCTCACCAGGCGAACAAGAGACCCAGTACTTC
TRBD1 . TRBJ2-2 TRBV27 CASTFRGQGAFTGELFF TGTGCCAGCACCTTTAGGGGACAGGGAGCGTTCACCGGGGAGCTGTTTTTT
. . TRBJ1-3 TRBV29-1 CSVEGAVGNTIYF TGCAGCGTTGAGGGGGCGGTAGGAAACACCATATATTTT
TRBD2 . TRBJ2-5 TRBV6-1 CASSEFSGGGFQETQYF TGTGCCAGCAGTGAATTTAGCGGGGGGGGGTTCCAAGAGACCCAGTACTTC
TRBD2 . TRBJ2-3 TRBV6-5 CASRRGGPADTQYF TGTGCCAGCCGTCGGGGGGGGCCCGCGGATACGCAGTATTTT
TRBD1 once TRBJ2-3 TRBV7-7 CASSLQGGAQYF TGTGCTAGCAGCTTACAGGGGGGTGCGCAGTATTTT
. . TRBJ2-4 TRBV7-2 CASSQPGPGGNIQYF TGTGCCAGCAGCCAACCGGGCCCCGGTGGCAACATTCAGTACTTC
. . TRBJ1-1 TRBV7-2 CASKRPASRGRNTEAFF TGTGCCAGTAAAAGACCGGCGTCTAGGGGGAGAAACACTGAAGCTTTCTTT
TRBD1 few TRBJ1-4 TRBV7-9 CASSLRTGTNEKLFF TGTGCCAGCAGCTTAAGGACAGGGACGAATGAAAAACTGTTTTTT